The sequence of this TCR beta chain was determined in a study of shared clonotypes between healthy human individuals. Notes on the study in general: Naive CD4 clonotypes overlapped across a few donors at about 5%.

Deep-level assay runs were performed. TCRdb keeps only in-frame clones here, not all; method: immunoSEQ multiplex PCR. The sample contains roughly 2,000,000 clones, roughly 93% of which appear only once. Naive CD8 cells lacked CD45RO and underwent positive selection for CCR7, leaving out terminally differentiated effector memory CD45RA+ cells. The ends were cut back, 11 bases at V and 3 bases at J, with 16 bases in the middle. Germline V gives CDR1 SGHVS, CDR2 FNYEAQ. This CDR3 is 13 amino acids long. For this clone: Its target is not known.

This chain joins TRBV7-6 and TRBJ1-1; D gene unclear. The sequence was collected from a man younger than 35 in good health. Some clones in this sample may be carry-over from other donors' samples. The source material was naive CD8+ T cells from PBMCs. CDR3 DNA sequence: TGTGCCTGCACCGACGGAATTGACACTGAAGCTTTCTTT. It is translated as CACTDGIDTEAFF. Based on the CDR3 plus reference TRBV7-6 and TRBJ1-1, the full variable domain is GAGVSQSPRYKVTKRGQDVALRCDPISGHVSLYWYRQALGQGPEFLTYFNYEAQQDKSGLPNDRFSAERPEGSISTLTIQRTEQRDSAMYRCACTDGIDTEAFFGQGTRLTVV.